This TCR beta chain was identified in a study of CD8+ T cells in alopecia areata. At the level of the study: Treated patients were given oral tofacitinib, which was dosed at 5 to 10 mg twice daily. Tofacitinib ran for 6 to 18 months before 6 months off drug.

Individuals with alopecia areata gave both lesional scalp punch biopsies and peripheral blood for collection. V was clipped by 5 bases and J by 6 bases, with 16 bases between them. This CDR3 is built from 15 residues. Germline CDR1 and CDR2: SGHTA and FQGTGA. RNA extraction was followed by reverse transcription into cDNA, which acted as the sequencing template. Here immunoSEQ multiplex PCR was the method, and the copy in TCRdb shows in-frame clones only, minus some. The data hold 180,000 or so clones, with roughly 65% observed a single time. The chain combines TRBV7-3 with TRBJ2-2; D may be TRBD1 (5 bases). Sequenced here: CD4+ T cells sorted from blood, sampled at week 0. The source of this sequence is a human donor with alopecia areata. In nucleotides, the CDR3 is TGTGCCAGCAGCAACCAGGGTTTGTTTTCCGGGGAGCTGTTTTTT. This sequence encodes CASSNQGLFSGELFF.